The 2 T cell receptor beta chains presented below share a single source sample, sequenced in a study of T cell responses to AZD1222 COVID-19 vaccine. Here immunoSEQ multiplex PCR was the method, and the copy in TCRdb shows in-frame clones only, minus some. Of 160,000 or so clones listed, 85% to 90% are singletons. The material was peripheral blood, obtained on day 0 of AZD1222 vaccination. These receptors originate from an adult in good health.

The chain has TRBV11-2 and TRBJ2-4, with a weak D call TRBD2 (6 bases). Trimming took off 4 bases at V and 2 bases at J, with 15 bases between the two ends. The CDR3 sequence is 16 residues long. CDR1 SGHAT and CDR2 FQNNGV come from the germline V gene. For the CDR3, the DNA is TGTGCCAGCAGCTCCCCCCCCCGCGGGACCAAAAACATTCAGTACTTC. Translating gives CASSSPPRGTKNIQYF.

CDR3 nucleotide sequence: TGTGCCAGCAGCTCCACCCGGGACAGTGGCCTCAATCAGCCCCAGCATTTT. Translation: CASSSTRDSGLNQPQHF. This chain uses TRBV5-8 with TRBJ1-5; 7 nucleotides agree with TRBD1. This CDR3 is built from 17 residues. CDR1 is SGHTS and CDR2 is YDEGEE in the germline V gene. V lost 3 bases, J lost 3 bases, and 12 bases stayed unmatched. Drawing the rest from reference TRBV5-8 and TRBJ1-5, the complete variable domain is EAGVTQSPTHLIKTRGQQATLRCSPISGHTSVYWYQQALGLGLQFLLWYDEGEERNRGNFPPRFSGRQFPNYSSELNVNALELEDSALYLCASSSTRDSGLNQPQHFGDGTRLSIL.